The 7 T cell receptor beta chains below come from one sample, sequenced in a study of CD8+ T cells in alopecia areata. In each case, RNA was isolated and then reverse transcribed into cDNA as the sequencing template. Data came from immunoSEQ multiplex PCR; TCRdb stores just in-frame clones and leaves some out. The sample holds 150,000 to 200,000 clones, 65% to 75% seen once. The specimen was CD8+ T cells sorted from blood, collected at week 0. The receptors shown here come from a human donor with alopecia areata.

V gene TRBV30 combines with J gene TRBJ2-7; a weak D match, TRBD2 (6 bases). V was trimmed by 0 bases and J by 2 bases, leaving 14 bases between them. Germline V gene sequence: CDR1 GTSNPN, CDR2 SVGIG (reference sequence). The CDR3 totals 15 residues. Here the CDR3 reads CAWSVRRGPAYEQYF. The CDR3 coding sequence is TGTGCCTGGAGTGTAAGGAGGGGCCCAGCCTACGAGCAGTACTTC.

The V and J genes are TRBV28 and TRBJ1-1; D gene ambiguous. Germline-derived CDR1 and CDR2 are MDHEN and SYDVKM. V lost 3 bases to trimming and J lost 0 bases, with 5 bases between them. This CDR3 contains 13 residues. The CDR3 protein is CASSFVLNTEAFF. In nucleotides, the CDR3 is TGTGCCAGCAGTTTTGTGTTGAACACTGAAGCTTTCTTT.

The gene calls are TRBV2 and TRBJ2-7; D is uncertain. Germline CDR1 reads SNHLY; CDR2 reads FYNNEI. V gave up 8 bases and J gave up 0 bases, with 11 bases separating them. The CDR3 consists of 13 residues. The CDR3 sequence is CASQGRPSYEQYF. The CDR3 DNA reads as TGTGCCAGCCAAGGACGGCCCTCCTACGAGCAGTACTTC. Combining the CDR3 with reference TRBV2 and TRBJ2-7 gives the whole variable domain EPEVTQTPSHQVTQMGQEVILRCVPISNHLYFYWYRQILGQKVEFLVSFYNNEISEKSEIFDDQFSVERPDGSNFTLKIRSTKLEDSAMYFCASQGRPSYEQYFGPGTRLTVT.

The V gene is TRBV18, the J gene TRBJ2-3; D remains unclear. With 2 bases removed from V and 1 base from J, the gap between germline ends came to 10 bases. The CDR3 totals 15 residues. Germline lookup yields CDR1 KGHSH and CDR2 LQKENI. CDR3 sequence reads: CASSPWGSRTDTQYF. The CDR3 DNA reads as TGTGCCAGCTCACCATGGGGTTCCCGCACAGATACGCAGTATTTT. Variable domain in full (rest from reference TRBV18 and TRBJ2-3): NAGVMQNPRHLVRRRGQEARLRCSPMKGHSHVYWYRQLPEEGLKFMVYLQKENIIDESGMPKERFSAEFPKEGPSILRIQQVVRGDSAAYFCASSPWGSRTDTQYFGPGTRLTVL.

A single count supports this clone. V and J are TRBV13 and TRBJ2-4, with 10 bases fitting TRBD2. The germline CDR1 and CDR2 sequences are PRHDT and FYEKMQ (reference sequence). V lost 5 bases to trimming and J lost 3 bases; unmatched junction nucleotides: 7. This CDR3 has 16 residues. The CDR3 is CASSESGGAGKNIQYF. CDR3 nucleotides: TGTGCCAGCAGCGAGAGCGGGGGGGCTGGCAAAAACATTCAGTACTTC. The full variable domain, its missing parts supplied by reference TRBV13 and TRBJ2-4, is AAGVIQSPRHLIKEKRETATLKCYPIPRHDTVYWYQQGPGQDPQFLISFYEKMQSDKGSIPDRFSAQQFSDYHSELNMSSLELGDSALYFCASSESGGAGKNIQYFGAGTRLSVL.

This sequence joins TRBV5-6 and TRBJ1-3; TRBD1 agrees at 8 bases. The length of the CDR3 is 13 residues. After removal of 2 bases from V and 7 bases from J, the junction contained 2 bases not matched to a gene. CDR1 SGHDT and CDR2 YYEEEE come from the germline V gene. CDR3: CASSLNRGNTIYF. For the CDR3, the DNA is TGTGCCAGCAGCTTAAACAGGGGGAACACCATATATTTT.

V usage is TRBV7-9 and J usage is TRBJ2-6; D unresolved. In germline, CDR1 is SEHNR, CDR2 FQNEAQ (reference sequence). The CDR3 loop spans 14 amino acids. V was shortened by 6 bases and J by 1 base, with 7 bases between the two germline ends. CDR3 in DNA: TGTGCCAGCAGATCCCAGTCTGGGGCCAACGTCCTGACTTTC. The encoded protein is CASRSQSGANVLTF.